Presented here are 10 T cell receptor beta chains from one specimen sequenced in a study of early T cells in non-severe SARS-CoV-2 infection. TCRdb used MiXCR to reprocess the 5' RACE reads, holding one entry per CDR3 protein. This table holds roughly 24,000 distinct CDR3 sequences, 4.5% found once. The specimen was whole blood. These receptors originate from an adult who was a healthcare worker with PCR-confirmed SARS-CoV-2 infection or an uninfected control (not recorded which).

This clonotype was recorded at least ten times. The CDR3 is CASSPTGQGSRKDNEQFF. CDR3 coding DNA: TGTGCCAGCAGTCCGACCGGACAGGGGAGTCGGAAAGACAATGAGCAGTTCTTC. The chain couples TRBV7-9 to TRBJ2-1; TRBD1 aligns across 9 bases. V lost 6 bases to trimming and J lost 5 bases; unmatched junction nucleotides: 17. The V gene's germline CDR1 is SEHNR and CDR2 FQNEAQ (reference sequence). CDR3 length: 18 amino acids.

This clonotype occurred many times. CDR3 loop: CSAREGTGFNTGELFF. For the CDR3, the DNA is TGCAGTGCTAGAGAGGGTACCGGGTTCAACACCGGGGAGCTGTTTTTT. V and J are TRBV20-1 and TRBJ2-2; no firm D call. CDR1 DFQATT and CDR2 SNEGSKA come from the germline V gene (reference sequence). The CDR3 has 16 residues. Trimming took off 0 bases at V and 2 bases at J, with 13 bases between the two ends.

This clonotype was detected many times. The rearrangement uses TRBV9 and TRBJ1-1, with a tentative D call TRBD1 (5 bases). V was pared by 7 bases and J by 6 bases, with 25 bases between. This CDR3 is 16 amino acids long. Germline V gene lookup returns CDR1 SGDLS and CDR2 YYNGEE. The CDR3: CASGQGYASPGAEAFF. For the CDR3, the DNA is TGTGCCAGCGGCCAGGGATACGCATCTCCAGGCGCTGAAGCTTTCTTT.

CDR3 residues: CASSYSYSGGPRGTDTQYF. Here the CDR3 DNA reads TGTGCCAGCAGTTACTCTTACAGCGGGGGGCCCCGGGGCACAGATACGCAGTATTTT. The V call is TRBV6-7, the J call TRBJ2-3, with 9 bases lining up with TRBD2. TRBV6-7 is labeled an ORF, and its function is uncertain. J was trimmed by 1 base and V by 0 bases; bases with no gene match: 11. This CDR3 comprises 19 residues.

This clonotype was seen a few times. As DNA, the CDR3 is TGTGCCAGCAGTTTGGTGCCGTCGGGCCAAAATTCACCCCTCCACTTT. Translated, it gives CASSLVPSGQNSPLHF. This chain links TRBV28 with TRBJ1-6; D is uncertain. CDR3 length equals 16 residues. Trimming removed 3 bases from V and 7 bases from J, with 16 bases in between. Germline CDR1 MDHEN, CDR2 SYDVKM.

This clonotype ranks as medium-sized. The DNA of the CDR3 is TGTGCCAGCAGCCGAATCGTGGGACAGCGAAACTATGGCTACACCTTC. Translation gives CASSRIVGQRNYGYTF. J is TRBJ1-2 and V is TRBV5-5, with 7 bases matching TRBD1. The CDR3 extends over 16 amino acids. V gave up 4 bases and J gave up 2 bases; unmatched junction bases: 11. The germline V gene encodes CDR1 SGHKS and CDR2 YYEKEE (reference sequence). The complete variable domain, with remaining parts taken from reference TRBV5-5 and TRBJ1-2, reads DAGVTQSPTHLIKTRGQQVTLRCSPISGHKSVSWYQQVLGQGPQFIFQYYEKEERGRGNFPDRFSARQFPNYSSELNVNALLLGDSALYLCASSRIVGQRNYGYTFGSGTRLTVV.

This clonotype was observed a few times. The rearrangement joins TRBV6-2 or TRBV6-3 to TRBJ1-5, with 12 bases identical to TRBD1. The V gene's germline CDR1 is MNHEY and CDR2 SVGEGT. V was pared by 6 bases and J by 5 bases, with 11 bases of the junction left unmatched. The CDR3 runs to 17 residues. Written as DNA, the CDR3 is TGTGCCAGCAGGGCCGGGACAGGGGGCGAGGCACATCAGCCCCAGCATTTT. It is translated as CASRAGTGGEAHQPQHF.

This clonotype occurred many times. The rearrangement uses TRBV12-3 or TRBV12-4 and TRBJ2-5; 7 bases line up with TRBD1. The J segment lost 2 bases and the V segment lost 6 bases, leaving 9 bases of the junction unmatched. The CDR3 runs 15 residues. Here the CDR3 reads CASSFWDSVQETQYF. CDR3 coding DNA: TGTGCCAGCAGCTTTTGGGACAGCGTTCAAGAGACCCAGTACTTC.

This clonotype was recorded at least ten times. This chain uses TRBV27 with TRBJ2-1; 12 bases line up with TRBD2. CDR1 and CDR2 (germline): MNHEY, SMNVEV (reference sequence). V trimming: 6 bases; J trimming: 7 bases; junction bases outside the gene matches: 7. The CDR3 length is 15 residues. The CDR3 region has the DNA TGTGCCAGCAGCAGGGCTAGCGGGGGGGCTAATGAGCAGTTCTTC. This gives the protein CASSRASGGANEQFF.

This clonotype was detected many times. The chain recombines TRBV12-3 or TRBV12-4 with TRBJ1-2; D gene ambiguous. Trimming shortened V by 1 base and J by 2 bases, and 11 bases separated the two germline ends. This CDR3 has 15 amino acids. The CDR3 spells CASSLGQKQNYGYTF. CDR3 DNA: TGTGCCAGCAGTTTAGGGCAGAAACAGAACTATGGCTACACCTTC.